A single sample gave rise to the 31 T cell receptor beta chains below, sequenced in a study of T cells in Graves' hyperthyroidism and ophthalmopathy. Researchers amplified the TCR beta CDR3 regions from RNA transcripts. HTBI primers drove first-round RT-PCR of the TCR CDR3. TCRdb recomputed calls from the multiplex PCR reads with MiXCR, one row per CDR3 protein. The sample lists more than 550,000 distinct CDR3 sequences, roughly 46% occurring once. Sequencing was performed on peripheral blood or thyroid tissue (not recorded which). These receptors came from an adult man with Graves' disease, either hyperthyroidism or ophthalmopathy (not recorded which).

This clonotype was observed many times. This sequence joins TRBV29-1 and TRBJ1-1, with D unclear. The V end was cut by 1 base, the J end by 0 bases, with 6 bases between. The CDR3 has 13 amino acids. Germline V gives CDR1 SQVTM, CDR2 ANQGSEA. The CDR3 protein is CSVEGLMNTEAFF. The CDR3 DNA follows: TGCAGCGTTGAAGGGCTGATGAACACTGAAGCTTTCTTT.

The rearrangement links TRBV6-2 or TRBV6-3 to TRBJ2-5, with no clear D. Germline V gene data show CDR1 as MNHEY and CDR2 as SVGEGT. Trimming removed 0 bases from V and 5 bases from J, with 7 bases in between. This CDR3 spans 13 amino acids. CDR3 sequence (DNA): TGTGCCAGCAGTTACTCGGCTGATGAGACCCAGTACTTC. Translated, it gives CASSYSADETQYF.

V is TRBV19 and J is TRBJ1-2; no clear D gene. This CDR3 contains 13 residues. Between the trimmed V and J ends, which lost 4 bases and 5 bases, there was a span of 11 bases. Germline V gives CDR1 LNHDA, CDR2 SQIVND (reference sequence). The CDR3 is CASSTHQDYGYTF. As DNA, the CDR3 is TGTGCCAGTAGTACACACCAGGATTATGGCTACACCTTC. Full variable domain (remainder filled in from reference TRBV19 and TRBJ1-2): DGGITQSPKYLFRKEGQNVTLSCEQNLNHDAMYWYRQDPGQGLRLIYYSQIVNDFQKGDIAEGYSVSREKKESFPLTVTSAQKNPTAFYLCASSTHQDYGYTFGSGTRLTVV.

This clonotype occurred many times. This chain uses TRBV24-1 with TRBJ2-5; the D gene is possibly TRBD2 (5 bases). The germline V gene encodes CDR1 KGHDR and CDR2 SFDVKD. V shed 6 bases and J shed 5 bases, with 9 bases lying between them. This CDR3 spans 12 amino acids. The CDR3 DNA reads TGTGCCACCAGTCGGGGTGAGGAGACCCAGTACTTC. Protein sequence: CATSRGEETQYF.

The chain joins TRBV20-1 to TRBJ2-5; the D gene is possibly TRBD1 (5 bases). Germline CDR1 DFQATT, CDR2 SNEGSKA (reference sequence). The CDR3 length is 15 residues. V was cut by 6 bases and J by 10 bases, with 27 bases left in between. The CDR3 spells CSALGDRTPRDSQYF. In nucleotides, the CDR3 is TGCAGTGCCTTAGGCGACAGAACTCCAAGAGACAGCCAGTACTTC.

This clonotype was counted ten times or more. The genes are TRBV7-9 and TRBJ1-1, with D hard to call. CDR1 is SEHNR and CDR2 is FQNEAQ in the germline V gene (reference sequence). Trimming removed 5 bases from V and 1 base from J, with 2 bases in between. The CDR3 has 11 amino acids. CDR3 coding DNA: TGTGCCAGCAGCAAGAACACTGAAGCTTTCTTT. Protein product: CASSKNTEAFF.

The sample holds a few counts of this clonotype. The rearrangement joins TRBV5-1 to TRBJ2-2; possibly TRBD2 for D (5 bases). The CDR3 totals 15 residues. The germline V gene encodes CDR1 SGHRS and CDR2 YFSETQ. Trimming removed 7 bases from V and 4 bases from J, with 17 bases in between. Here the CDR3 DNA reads TGCGCCAGCTCCCAATCGACGGGGTCCACCGGGGAGCTGTTTTTT. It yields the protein CASSQSTGSTGELFF.

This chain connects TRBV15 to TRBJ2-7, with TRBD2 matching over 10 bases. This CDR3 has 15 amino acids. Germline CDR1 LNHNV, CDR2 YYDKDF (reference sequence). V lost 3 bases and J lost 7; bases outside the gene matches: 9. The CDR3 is CATSSTGLAEGEQYF. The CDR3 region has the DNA TGTGCCACCAGCAGCACCGGACTAGCGGAGGGGGAGCAGTACTTC.

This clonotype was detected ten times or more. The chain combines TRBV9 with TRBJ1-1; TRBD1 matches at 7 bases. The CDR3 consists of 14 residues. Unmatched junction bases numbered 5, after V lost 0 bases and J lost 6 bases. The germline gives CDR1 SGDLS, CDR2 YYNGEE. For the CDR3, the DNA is TGTGCCAGCAGCGTAGCTGACAGGGCGTCTGAAGCTTTCTTT. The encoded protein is CASSVADRASEAFF.

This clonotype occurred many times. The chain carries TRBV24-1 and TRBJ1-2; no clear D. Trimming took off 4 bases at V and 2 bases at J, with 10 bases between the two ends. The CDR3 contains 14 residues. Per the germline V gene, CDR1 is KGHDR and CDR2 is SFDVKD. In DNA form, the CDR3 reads TGTGCCACCAGTGACCTAGGGTTGAACTATGGCTACACCTTC. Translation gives CATSDLGLNYGYTF.

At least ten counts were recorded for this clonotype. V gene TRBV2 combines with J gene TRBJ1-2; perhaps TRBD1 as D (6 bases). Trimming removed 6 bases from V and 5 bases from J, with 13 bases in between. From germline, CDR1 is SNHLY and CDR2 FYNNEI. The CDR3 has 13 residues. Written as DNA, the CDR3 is TGTGCCAGCAGGGCCGGGACACCGTATGGCTACACCTTC. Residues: CASRAGTPYGYTF.

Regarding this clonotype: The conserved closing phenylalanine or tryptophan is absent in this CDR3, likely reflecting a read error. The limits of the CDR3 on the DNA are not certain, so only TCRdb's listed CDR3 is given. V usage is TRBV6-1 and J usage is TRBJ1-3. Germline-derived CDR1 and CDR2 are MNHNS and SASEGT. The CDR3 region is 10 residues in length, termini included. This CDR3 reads CASSDPRPAG.

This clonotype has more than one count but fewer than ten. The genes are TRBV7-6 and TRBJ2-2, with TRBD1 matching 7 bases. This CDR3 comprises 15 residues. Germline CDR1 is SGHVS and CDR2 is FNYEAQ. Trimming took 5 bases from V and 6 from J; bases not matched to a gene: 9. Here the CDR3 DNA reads TGTGCCAGCAGCCCCTGGGACAGTGGGCCCGGGGAGCTGTTTTTT. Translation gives CASSPWDSGPGELFF.

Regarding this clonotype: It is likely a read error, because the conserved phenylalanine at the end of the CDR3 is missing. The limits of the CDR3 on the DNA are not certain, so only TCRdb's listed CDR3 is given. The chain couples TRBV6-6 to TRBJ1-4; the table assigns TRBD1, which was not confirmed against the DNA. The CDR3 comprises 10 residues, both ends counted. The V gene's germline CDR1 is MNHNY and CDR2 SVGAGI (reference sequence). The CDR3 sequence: CASSYGGPGY.

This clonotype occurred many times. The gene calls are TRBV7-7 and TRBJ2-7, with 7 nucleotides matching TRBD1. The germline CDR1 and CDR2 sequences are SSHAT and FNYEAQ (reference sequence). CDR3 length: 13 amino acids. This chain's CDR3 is CASAYGTGDEQYF. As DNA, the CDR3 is TGTGCTAGCGCCTACGGAACAGGGGACGAGCAGTACTTC. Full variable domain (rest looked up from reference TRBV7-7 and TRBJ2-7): GAGVSQSPRYKVTKRGQDVTLRCDPISSHATLYWYQQALGQGPEFLTYFNYEAQPDKSGLPSDRFSAERPEGSISTLTIQRTEQRDSAMYRCASAYGTGDEQYFGPGTRLTVT.

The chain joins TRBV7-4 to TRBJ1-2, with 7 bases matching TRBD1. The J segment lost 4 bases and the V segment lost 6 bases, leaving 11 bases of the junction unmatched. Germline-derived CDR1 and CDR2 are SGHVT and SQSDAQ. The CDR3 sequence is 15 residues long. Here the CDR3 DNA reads TGTGCCAGCAGTCCCCGGTGGGACAGCGTCTATGGCTACACCTTC. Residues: CASSPRWDSVYGYTF.

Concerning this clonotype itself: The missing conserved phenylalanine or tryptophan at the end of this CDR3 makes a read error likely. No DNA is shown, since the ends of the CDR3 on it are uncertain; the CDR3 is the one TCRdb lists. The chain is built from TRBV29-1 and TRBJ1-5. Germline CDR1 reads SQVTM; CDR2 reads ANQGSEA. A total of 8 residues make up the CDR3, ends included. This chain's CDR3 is CSVEWLAG.

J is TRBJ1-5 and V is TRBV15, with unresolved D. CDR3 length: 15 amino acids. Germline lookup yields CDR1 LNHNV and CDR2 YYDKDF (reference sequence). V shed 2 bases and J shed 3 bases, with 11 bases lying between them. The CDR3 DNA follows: TGTGCCACCAGCAGATCTCCCCAGCACAATCAGCCCCAGCATTTT. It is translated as CATSRSPQHNQPQHF.

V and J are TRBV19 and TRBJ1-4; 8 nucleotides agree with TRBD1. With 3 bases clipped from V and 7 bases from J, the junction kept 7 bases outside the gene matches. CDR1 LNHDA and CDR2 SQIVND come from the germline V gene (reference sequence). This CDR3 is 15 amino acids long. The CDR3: CASSMWTGNTEKLFF. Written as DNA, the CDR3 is TGTGCCAGTAGTATGTGGACAGGGAACACTGAAAAACTGTTTTTT.

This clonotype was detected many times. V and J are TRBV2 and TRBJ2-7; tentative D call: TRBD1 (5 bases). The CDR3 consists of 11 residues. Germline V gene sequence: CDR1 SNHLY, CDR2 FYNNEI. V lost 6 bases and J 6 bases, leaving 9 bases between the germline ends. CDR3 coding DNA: TGTGCCAGCAGGACCCAGGGCGAGCAGTACTTC. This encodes CASRTQGEQYF.

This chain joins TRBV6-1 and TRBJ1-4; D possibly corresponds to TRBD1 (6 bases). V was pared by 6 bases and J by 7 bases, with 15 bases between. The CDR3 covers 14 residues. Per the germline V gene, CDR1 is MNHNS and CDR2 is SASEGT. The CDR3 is CASRASGGREKLFF. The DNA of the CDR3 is TGTGCCAGCAGGGCCAGCGGGGGGCGTGAAAAACTGTTTTTT.

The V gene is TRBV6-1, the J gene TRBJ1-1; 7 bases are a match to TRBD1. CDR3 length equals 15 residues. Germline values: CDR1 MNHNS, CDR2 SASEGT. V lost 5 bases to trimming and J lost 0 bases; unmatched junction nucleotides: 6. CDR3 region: CASSSGTALNTEAFF. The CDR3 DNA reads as TGTGCCAGCAGTTCCGGGACAGCGCTGAACACTGAAGCTTTCTTT.

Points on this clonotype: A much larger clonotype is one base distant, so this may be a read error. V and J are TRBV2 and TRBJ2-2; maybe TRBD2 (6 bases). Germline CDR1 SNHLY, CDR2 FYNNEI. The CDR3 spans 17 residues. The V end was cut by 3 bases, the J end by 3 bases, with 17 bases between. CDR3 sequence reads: CASSDLQGREDTGELFF. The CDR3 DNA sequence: TGTGCCAGCAGTGATTTGCAGGGCAGGGAGGACACCGGGGAGCTGTTTTTT.

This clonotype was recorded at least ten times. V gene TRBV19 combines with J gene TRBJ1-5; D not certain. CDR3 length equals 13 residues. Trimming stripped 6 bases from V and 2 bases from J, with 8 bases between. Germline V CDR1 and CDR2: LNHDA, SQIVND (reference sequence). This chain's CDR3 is CASRGSGNQPQHF. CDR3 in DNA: TGTGCCAGTAGGGGGAGTGGCAATCAGCCCCAGCATTTT.

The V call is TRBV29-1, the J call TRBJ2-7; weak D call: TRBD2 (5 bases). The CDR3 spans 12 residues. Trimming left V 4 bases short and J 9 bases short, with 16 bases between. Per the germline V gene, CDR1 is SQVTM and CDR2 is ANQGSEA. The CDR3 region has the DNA TGCAGCGTTGCAGGACGGGCGGCGGGGCAGTACTTC. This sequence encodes CSVAGRAAGQYF.

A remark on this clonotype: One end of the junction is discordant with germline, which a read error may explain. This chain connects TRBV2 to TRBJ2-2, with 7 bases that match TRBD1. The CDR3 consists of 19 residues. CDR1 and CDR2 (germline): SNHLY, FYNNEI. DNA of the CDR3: TGTGCCCAAGGGGGCTCCCTTGCCAGGGGCGAGTCGAACATCGGGGAGCTGTTTTTT. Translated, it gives CAQGGSLARGESNIGELFF.

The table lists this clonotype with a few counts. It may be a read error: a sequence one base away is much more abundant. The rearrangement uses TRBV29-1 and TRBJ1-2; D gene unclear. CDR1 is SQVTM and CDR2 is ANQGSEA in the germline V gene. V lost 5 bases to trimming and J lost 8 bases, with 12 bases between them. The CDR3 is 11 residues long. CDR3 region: CSVNKEPGYTF. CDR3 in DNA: TGCAGCGTTAATAAGGAACCCGGCTACACCTTC.

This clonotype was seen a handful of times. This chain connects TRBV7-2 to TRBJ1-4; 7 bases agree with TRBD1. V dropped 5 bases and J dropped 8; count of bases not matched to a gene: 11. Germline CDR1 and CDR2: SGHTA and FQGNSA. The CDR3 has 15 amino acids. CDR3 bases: TGTGCCAGCAGCCAGGCCCAGGGGGTCCGGGAAAAACTGTTTTTT. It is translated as CASSQAQGVREKLFF.

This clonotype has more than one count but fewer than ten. The CDR3 region is CASSLDPGTGNTIYF. CDR3 DNA sequence: TGTGCCAGCAGCTTAGATCCCGGGACAGGGAACACCATATATTTT. The gene calls are TRBV11-2 and TRBJ1-3; 9 positions agree with TRBD1. This CDR3 contains 15 residues. V was clipped by 0 bases and J by 7 bases; unmatched bases: 4. The germline V gene encodes CDR1 SGHAT and CDR2 FQNNGV. The whole variable domain, filled in from reference TRBV11-2 and TRBJ1-3, reads EAGVAQSPRYKIIEKRQSVAFWCNPISGHATLYWYQQILGQGPKLLIQFQNNGVVDDSQLPKDRFSAERLKGVDSTLKIQPAKLEDSAVYLCASSLDPGTGNTIYFGEGSWLTVV.

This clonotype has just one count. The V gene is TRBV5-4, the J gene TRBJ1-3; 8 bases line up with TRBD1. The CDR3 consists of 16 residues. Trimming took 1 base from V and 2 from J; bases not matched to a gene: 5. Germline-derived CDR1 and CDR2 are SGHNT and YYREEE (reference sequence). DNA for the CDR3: TGTGCCAGCAGCTTGTACAGGGGGGAGACTGGAAACACCATATATTTT. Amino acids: CASSLYRGETGNTIYF.

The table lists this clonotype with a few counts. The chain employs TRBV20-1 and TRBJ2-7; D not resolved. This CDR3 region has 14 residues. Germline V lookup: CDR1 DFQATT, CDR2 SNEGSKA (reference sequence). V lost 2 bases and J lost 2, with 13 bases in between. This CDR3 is CSARPASITYEQYF. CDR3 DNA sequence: TGCAGTGCTAGACCTGCCAGTATCACCTACGAGCAGTACTTC.